This TCR beta chain was observed in a study of T cell changes during pregnancy in multiple sclerosis. Clones were sequenced by immunoSEQ multiplex PCR, and TCRdb holds only the in-frame ones, with some missing. Among roughly 80,000 clones listed, roughly 91% were seen once. J lost 4 bases, V lost 4 bases, and 7 bases had no gene match. The CDR3 is made up of 16 amino acids. From germline, CDR1 is MGHRA and CDR2 YSYEKL. This specimen consisted of peripheral blood, obtained after pregnancy. V is TRBV4-1 and J is TRBJ2-1; 10 nucleotides align to TRBD2. The clonotype comes from a female donor in good health, enrolled as a control in a pregnancy study. In DNA form, the CDR3 reads TGCGCCAGCAGCCCCCCGGGGACTAGCGCGTACAATGAGCAGTTCTTC. It codes for CASSPPGTSAYNEQFF.